The source of this T cell receptor beta chain is a study of T-cell reconstitution after alpha-beta-depleted transplantation in children. Whole-study findings and limits: Newly produced T cells mostly accounted for T-cell counts and diversity one year post-transplant. At around two months after transplant, the alpha-beta T cells were reportedly derived from several hundred expanded clones that came from non-depleted graft cells. TCRbeta diversity was high at day 60 in some patients (a result of surviving recipient T cells and thymic progenitors).

At least ten counts were recorded for this clonotype. Its antigen is as yet unknown. Germline assignment: CDR1 SEHNR and CDR2 FQNEAQ (reference sequence). The CDR3 sequence is 13 residues long. The V end lost 4 bases, the J end lost 3 bases, and 10 bases lay between the germline ends. Unique molecular identifiers were built into the TCRbeta library. From the PCR reads, TCRdb called clonotypes with MiXCR, one entry per CDR3 protein. The table records 200,000 or so distinct CDR3 sequences, 6.3% of them present only once. The source material was PBMCs, sampled before TCRalphabeta/CD19-depleted stem cell transplant. The chain uses TRBV7-9 and TRBJ2-7; D gene ambiguous. The sequence derives from a girl under three years old with combined immunodeficiency, due to receive a stem cell transplant. The CDR3 DNA reads as TGTGCCAGCAGCTCGACGTCGCGCTACGAGCAGTACTTC. Amino acid sequence: CASSSTSRYEQYF. The full variable domain, with the rest looked up from reference TRBV7-9 and TRBJ2-7, is DTGVSQNPRHKITKRGQNVTFRCDPISEHNRLYWYRQTLGQGPEFLTYFQNEAQLEKSRLLSDRFSAERPKGSFSTLEIQRTEQGDSAMYLCASSSTSRYEQYFGPGTRLTVT.